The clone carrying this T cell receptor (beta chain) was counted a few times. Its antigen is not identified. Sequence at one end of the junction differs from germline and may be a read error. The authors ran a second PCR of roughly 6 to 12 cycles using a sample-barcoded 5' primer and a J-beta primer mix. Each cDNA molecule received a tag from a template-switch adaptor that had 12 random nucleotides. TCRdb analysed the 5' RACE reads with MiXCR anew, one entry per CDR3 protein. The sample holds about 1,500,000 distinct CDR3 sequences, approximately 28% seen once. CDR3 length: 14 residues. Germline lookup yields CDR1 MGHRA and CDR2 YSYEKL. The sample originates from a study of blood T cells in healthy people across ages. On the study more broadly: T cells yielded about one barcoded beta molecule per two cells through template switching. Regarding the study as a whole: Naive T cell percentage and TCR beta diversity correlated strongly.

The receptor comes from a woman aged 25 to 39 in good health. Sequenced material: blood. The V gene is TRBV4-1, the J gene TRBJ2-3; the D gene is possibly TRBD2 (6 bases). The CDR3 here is CASSQLASKDTQYF. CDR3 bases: TGCGCCAGCAGCCAACTAGCGAGCAAAGATACGCAGTATTTT.